A selection of T cell receptor beta chains follows, all from one sample in a study of PD-1 blockade in classical Hodgkin lymphoma. Libraries were prepared by immunoSEQ multiplex PCR; TCRdb keeps only in-frame clonotypes and omits some of them. The sample comprises 30,000 or so clones, 90% of which are singletons, and 0.2% to 0.3% rests with the top ten. Sample: CD4+ T cells from blood, taken at baseline. The receptor source for this set is a human donor with classical Hodgkin lymphoma. The CDR3 runs from the conserved cysteine through the conserved F or W. Fields, in order: clone size, J gene, D gene, V gene, CDR3 protein, CDR3 DNA. D genes are given only for firm matches. Clone size is shown for a subset of rows, as once, few, many or a class of expanded clone.

- TRBJ2-3 - TRBV5-1 CASSFGSADTQYF TGCGCCAGCAGCTTTGGGTCCGCAGATACGCAGTATTTT
- TRBJ1-1 TRBD1 TRBV18 CASSRDRDTEAFF TGTGCCAGCTCACGGGACAGGGACACTGAAGCTTTCTTT
- TRBJ2-1 TRBD1 TRBV6-1 CASSRQGIYEQFF TGTGCCAGCAGTAGACAGGGAATCTATGAGCAGTTCTTC
- TRBJ2-5 TRBD2 TRBV5-1 CASSPGLAQETQYF TGCGCCAGCAGCCCGGGACTAGCCCAAGAGACCCAGTACTTC
- TRBJ2-7 - TRBV19 CASRPLDRSSYEQYF TGTGCCAGTAGACCTCTGGACAGATCCTCCTACGAGCAGTACTTC
- TRBJ1-5 - TRBV7-9 CASSQTEQPQHF TGTGCCAGCAGCCAGACAGAACAGCCCCAGCATTTT
few TRBJ2-5 TRBD2 TRBV5-4 CASSSGLAGGLQETQYF TGTGCCAGCAGCTCGGGACTAGCGGGAGGGCTTCAAGAGACCCAGTACTTC
- TRBJ2-2 - TRBV7-2 CASSLRGLRGGELFF TGTGCCAGCAGCTTAAGGGGCCTCAGAGGCGGGGAGCTGTTTTTT
- TRBJ1-1 TRBD1 TRBV5-1 CASSLGGQANTEAFF TGCGCCAGCAGCTTGGGGGGACAGGCCAACACTGAAGCTTTCTTT
- TRBJ1-3 - TRBV9 CASSPVARSGNTIYF TGTGCCAGCAGCCCGGTAGCCCGTTCCGGAAACACCATATATTTT
- TRBJ1-3 TRBD1 TRBV19 CASSIFFGTGVSSSGNTIYF TGTGCCAGTAGTATATTTTTCGGGACAGGGGTATCAAGCTCTGGAAACACCATATATTTT
- TRBJ2-1 TRBD2 TRBV7-7 CASGASGVYNEQFF TGTGCCAGCGGGGCTAGCGGGGTTTACAATGAGCAGTTCTTC
- TRBJ1-6 - TRBV30 CAWGQRPKSPLHF TGTGCCTGGGGACAAAGACCCAAATCACCCCTCCACTTT
- TRBJ1-1 - TRBV6-1 CASSVRGMEAFF TGTGCCAGCAGTGTTCGAGGGATGGAGGCTTTCTTT
- TRBJ1-5 TRBD1 TRBV10-3 CAISGGQPQPQHF TGTGCCATCAGTGGGGGACAGCCACAGCCCCAGCATTTT
- TRBJ2-6 - TRBV10-3 CATRQGSGANVLTF TGTGCCACCAGGCAGGGGTCTGGGGCCAACGTCCTGACTTTC
- TRBJ2-7 - TRBV7-9 CASSLVPSALRYYEQYF TGTGCCAGCAGCCTAGTCCCTTCGGCCCTTAGATACTACGAGCAGTACTTC
- TRBJ1-2 - TRBV28 CASSEVHTSNYGYTF TGTGCCAGCAGTGAGGTTCATACCTCTAACTATGGCTACACCTTC
- TRBJ1-2 TRBD1 TRBV19 CASNLRQGNYGYTF TGTGCCAGTAATTTGCGACAGGGGAACTATGGCTACACCTTC
- TRBJ2-3 TRBD2 TRBV11-3 CASSSVAGGTDTQYF TGTGCCAGCAGCTCAGTAGCGGGAGGCACAGATACGCAGTATTTT
- TRBJ2-7 - TRBV7-2 CASSPTGTPSYEQYF TGTGCCAGCAGCCCTACCGGGACACCCTCCTACGAGCAGTACTTC
- TRBJ2-6 - TRBV11-1 CASSLRTGKGSGANVLTF TGTGCCAGCAGCTTAAGAACAGGGAAGGGTTCTGGGGCCAACGTCCTGACTTTC
- TRBJ2-7 TRBD1 TRBV6-5 CASSTRDRTYEQYF TGTGCCAGCAGTACCCGGGACAGGACCTACGAGCAGTACTTC
- TRBJ2-7 - TRBV5-1 CASSPGWSGESEQYF TGCGCCAGCAGCCCGGGGTGGTCGGGAGAGTCCGAGCAGTACTTC
- TRBJ2-7 - TRBV5-1 CASSFLIMGEQYF TGCGCCAGCAGCTTTCTTATAATGGGCGAGCAGTACTTC
- TRBJ2-5 - TRBV30 CAWKGRETQYF TGTGCCTGGAAGGGACGTGAGACCCAGTACTTC
- TRBJ2-7 - TRBV27 CASSFVQGYEQYF TGTGCCAGCAGTTTTGTACAGGGTTACGAGCAGTACTTC
- TRBJ2-5 TRBD2 TRBV29-1 CSVAGLAGGSGETQYF TGCAGCGTTGCTGGACTAGCGGGAGGGTCTGGGGAGACCCAGTACTTC
once TRBJ1-1 - TRBV28 CASRPRALTEAFF TGTGCCAGCAGACCTCGGGCGTTGACTGAAGCTTTCTTT
- TRBJ1-2 - TRBV15 CATSRAGGYGYTF TGTGCCACCAGCAGGGCCGGGGGCTATGGCTACACCTTC
- TRBJ2-2 - TRBV6-1 CASSEGVTGELFF TGTGCCAGCAGTGAGGGAGTAACCGGGGAGCTGTTTTTT
- TRBJ2-2 - TRBV19 CASSLHGELFF TGTGCCAGTAGTCTCCACGGGGAGCTGTTTTTT
once TRBJ2-1 - TRBV15 CATSRDRVGYNEQFF TGTGCCACCAGCAGAGACAGGGTTGGGTACAATGAGCAGTTCTTC
- TRBJ1-2 - TRBV11-2 CASSYPGEGRLGYTF TGTGCCAGCAGCTACCCCGGCGAGGGTAGGCTTGGCTACACCTTC
- TRBJ1-2 - TRBV5-6 CASSWRNYGYTF TGTGCCAGCAGCTGGCGAAACTATGGCTACACCTTC
- TRBJ2-1 - TRBV30 CAWNKNNEQFF TGTGCCTGGAATAAGAACAATGAGCAGTTCTTC
- TRBJ2-7 - TRBV27 CASSLSPWEASNEQYF TGTGCCAGCAGTTTATCCCCTTGGGAGGCGTCTAACGAGCAGTACTTC
- TRBJ1-1 - TRBV28 CASSLFGRETFF TGTGCCAGCAGTTTATTCGGTCGGGAGACTTTCTTT
once TRBJ2-5 TRBD2 TRBV7-2 CASSSYRLAGRETQYF TGTGCCAGCAGCTCGTACCGACTAGCGGGTAGGGAGACCCAGTACTTC